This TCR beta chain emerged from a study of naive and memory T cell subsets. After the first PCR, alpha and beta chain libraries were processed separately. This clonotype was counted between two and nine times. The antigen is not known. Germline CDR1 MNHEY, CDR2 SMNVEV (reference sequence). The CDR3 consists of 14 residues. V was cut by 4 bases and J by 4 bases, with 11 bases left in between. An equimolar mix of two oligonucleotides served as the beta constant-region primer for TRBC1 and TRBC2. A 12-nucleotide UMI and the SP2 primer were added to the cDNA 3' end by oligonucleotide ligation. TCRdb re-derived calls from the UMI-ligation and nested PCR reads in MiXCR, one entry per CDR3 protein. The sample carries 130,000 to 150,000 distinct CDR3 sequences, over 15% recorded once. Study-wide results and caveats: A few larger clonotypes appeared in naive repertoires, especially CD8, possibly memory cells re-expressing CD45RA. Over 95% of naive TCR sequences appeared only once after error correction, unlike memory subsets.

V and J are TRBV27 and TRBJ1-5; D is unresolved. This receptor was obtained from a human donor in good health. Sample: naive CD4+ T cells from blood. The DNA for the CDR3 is TGTGCCAGCAGTTCCGGTCCAAAGAATCAGCCCCAGCATTTT. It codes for CASSSGPKNQPQHF.